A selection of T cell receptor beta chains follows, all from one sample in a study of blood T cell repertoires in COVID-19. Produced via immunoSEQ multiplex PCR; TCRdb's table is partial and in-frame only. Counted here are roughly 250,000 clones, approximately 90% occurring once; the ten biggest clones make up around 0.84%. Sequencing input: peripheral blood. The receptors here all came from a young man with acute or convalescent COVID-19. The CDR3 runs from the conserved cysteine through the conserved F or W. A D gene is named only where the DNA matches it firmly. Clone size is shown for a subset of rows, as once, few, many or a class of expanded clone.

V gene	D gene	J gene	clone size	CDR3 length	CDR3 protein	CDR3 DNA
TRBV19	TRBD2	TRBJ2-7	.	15	CASSITSGGPYEQYF	TGTGCCAGTAGTATAACTAGCGGGGGTCCCTACGAGCAGTACTTC
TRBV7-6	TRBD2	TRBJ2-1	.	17	CASSPKRSGLAGYEQFF	TGTGCCAGCAGCCCCAAAAGGTCCGGACTAGCGGGATATGAGCAGTTCTTC
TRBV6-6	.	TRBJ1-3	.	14	CASYSGGSGNTIYF	TGTGCCAGCTACTCCGGAGGCTCTGGAAACACCATATATTTT
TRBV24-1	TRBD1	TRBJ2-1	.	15	CATSSPGQGRHEQFF	TGTGCCACCAGTTCCCCGGGACAGGGGAGGCATGAGCAGTTCTTC
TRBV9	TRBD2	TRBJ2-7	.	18	CASSVGTSGRARSYEQYF	TGTGCCAGCAGCGTAGGGACTAGCGGGAGGGCCCGATCCTACGAGCAGTACTTC
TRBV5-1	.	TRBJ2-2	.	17	CASSLDSSRGHTGELFF	TGCGCCAGCAGCTTGGATTCTTCCAGGGGACACACCGGGGAGCTGTTTTTT
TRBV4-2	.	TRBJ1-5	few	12	CASSLGGQPQHF	TGTGCCAGCAGCCTGGGGGGTCAGCCCCAGCATTTT
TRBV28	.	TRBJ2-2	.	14	CASSRPQGSGELFF	TGTGCCAGCAGCCGCCCCCAGGGATCCGGGGAGCTGTTTTTT
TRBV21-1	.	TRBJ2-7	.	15	CASSIGTSGSYEQYF	TGTGCCAGCAGCATAGGGACTAGCGGTTCCTACGAGCAGTACTTC
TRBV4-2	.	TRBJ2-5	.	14	CASSQAGGQETQYF	TGTGCCAGCAGCCAAGCGGGGGGCCAGGAGACCCAGTACTTC
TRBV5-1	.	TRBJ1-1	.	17	CASSSAQNSLLNTEAFF	TGCGCCAGCAGCTCCGCACAGAATTCACTCCTGAACACTGAAGCTTTCTTT
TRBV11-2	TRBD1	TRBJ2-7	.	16	CASSTRQGVAPGEQYF	TGTGCCAGCAGCACCCGACAGGGGGTGGCCCCCGGCGAGCAGTACTTC
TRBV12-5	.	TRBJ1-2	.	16	CASGPAFTRGNYGYTF	TGTGCTAGTGGCCCTGCCTTTACCAGGGGAAACTATGGCTACACCTTC
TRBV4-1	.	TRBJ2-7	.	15	CASSQVETPRDEQYF	TGCGCCAGCAGCCAAGTGGAGACCCCCCGGGACGAGCAGTACTTC
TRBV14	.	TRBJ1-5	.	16	CASSQDGGRGNQPQHF	TGTGCCAGCAGCCAAGATGGCGGTCGAGGCAATCAGCCCCAGCATTTT
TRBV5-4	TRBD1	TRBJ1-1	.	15	CASSLVRGLNTEAFF	TGTGCCAGCAGCTTGGTAAGGGGGCTGAACACTGAAGCTTTCTTT
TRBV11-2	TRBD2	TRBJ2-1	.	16	CASSLDLGGGYNEQFF	TGTGCCAGCAGCTTAGATCTAGGCGGGGGGTACAATGAGCAGTTCTTC
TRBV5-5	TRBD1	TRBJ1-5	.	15	CASSFTGTDNQPQHF	TGTGCCAGCAGCTTTACCGGGACAGACAATCAGCCCCAGCATTTT
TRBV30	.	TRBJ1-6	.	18	CAWSRGGGIGSYNSPLHF	TGTGCCTGGAGTAGAGGAGGTGGGATTGGGTCCTATAATTCACCCCTCCACTTT
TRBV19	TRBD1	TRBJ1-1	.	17	CASSPLRGHVLTSEAFF	TGTGCCAGTAGTCCCCTAAGGGGGCATGTCCTTACCAGCGAAGCTTTCTTT
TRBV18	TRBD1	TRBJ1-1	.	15	CASSPLGTGDTEAFF	TGTGCCAGCTCACCTCTGGGGACAGGGGACACTGAAGCTTTCTTT
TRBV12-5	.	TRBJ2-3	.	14	CASGWREGSDTQYF	TGTGCTAGTGGTTGGAGGGAAGGGTCAGATACGCAGTATTTT
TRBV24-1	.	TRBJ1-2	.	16	CATSYLTAQGGYGYTF	TGTGCCACCAGTTATCTGACAGCCCAAGGGGGCTATGGCTACACCTTC
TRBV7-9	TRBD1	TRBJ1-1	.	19	CASSPQAGTGGLVNTEAFF	TGTGCCAGCAGCCCCCAGGCCGGGACAGGGGGCCTAGTTAACACTGAAGCTTTCTTT
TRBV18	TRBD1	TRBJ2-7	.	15	CASSPRVGGGHEQYF	TGTGCCAGCTCACCACGAGTAGGGGGCGGACACGAGCAGTACTTC
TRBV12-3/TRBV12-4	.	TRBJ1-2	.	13	CASSSAGNYGYTF	TGTGCCAGCAGTTCGGCAGGGAACTATGGCTACACCTTC
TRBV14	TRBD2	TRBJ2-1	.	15	CASSAGTRKSNEQFF	TGTGCCAGCAGCGCTGGGACTAGAAAGTCCAATGAGCAGTTCTTC
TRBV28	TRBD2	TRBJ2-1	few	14	CASSLASGIYEQFF	TGTGCCAGCAGTCTCGCTAGCGGGATATATGAGCAGTTCTTC
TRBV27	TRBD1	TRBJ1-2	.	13	CASTPGQGRGYTF	TGTGCCAGCACCCCAGGACAGGGGCGCGGCTACACCTTC
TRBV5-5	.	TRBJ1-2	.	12	CASTHRDYGYTF	TGTGCCAGCACCCACAGAGACTATGGCTACACCTTC
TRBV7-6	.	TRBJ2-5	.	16	CASSLLSGQSQETQYF	TGTGCCAGCAGCTTATTATCAGGGCAGTCACAAGAGACCCAGTACTTC
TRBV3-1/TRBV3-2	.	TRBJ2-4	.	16	CASSPQARGAKNIQYF	TGTGCCAGCAGCCCACAGGCCAGGGGTGCCAAAAACATTCAGTACTTC
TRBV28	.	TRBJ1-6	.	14	CASSQYSSGTPLHF	TGTGCCAGCAGCCAGTATTCTTCGGGGACACCCCTCCACTTT
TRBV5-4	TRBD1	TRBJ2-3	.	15	CASSFYTGGPDTQYF	TGTGCCAGCAGCTTTTATACAGGGGGTCCAGATACGCAGTATTTT
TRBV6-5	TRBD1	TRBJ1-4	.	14	CASSRGLAGEKLFF	TGTGCCAGCAGTAGGGGGCTGGCAGGCGAAAAACTGTTTTTT